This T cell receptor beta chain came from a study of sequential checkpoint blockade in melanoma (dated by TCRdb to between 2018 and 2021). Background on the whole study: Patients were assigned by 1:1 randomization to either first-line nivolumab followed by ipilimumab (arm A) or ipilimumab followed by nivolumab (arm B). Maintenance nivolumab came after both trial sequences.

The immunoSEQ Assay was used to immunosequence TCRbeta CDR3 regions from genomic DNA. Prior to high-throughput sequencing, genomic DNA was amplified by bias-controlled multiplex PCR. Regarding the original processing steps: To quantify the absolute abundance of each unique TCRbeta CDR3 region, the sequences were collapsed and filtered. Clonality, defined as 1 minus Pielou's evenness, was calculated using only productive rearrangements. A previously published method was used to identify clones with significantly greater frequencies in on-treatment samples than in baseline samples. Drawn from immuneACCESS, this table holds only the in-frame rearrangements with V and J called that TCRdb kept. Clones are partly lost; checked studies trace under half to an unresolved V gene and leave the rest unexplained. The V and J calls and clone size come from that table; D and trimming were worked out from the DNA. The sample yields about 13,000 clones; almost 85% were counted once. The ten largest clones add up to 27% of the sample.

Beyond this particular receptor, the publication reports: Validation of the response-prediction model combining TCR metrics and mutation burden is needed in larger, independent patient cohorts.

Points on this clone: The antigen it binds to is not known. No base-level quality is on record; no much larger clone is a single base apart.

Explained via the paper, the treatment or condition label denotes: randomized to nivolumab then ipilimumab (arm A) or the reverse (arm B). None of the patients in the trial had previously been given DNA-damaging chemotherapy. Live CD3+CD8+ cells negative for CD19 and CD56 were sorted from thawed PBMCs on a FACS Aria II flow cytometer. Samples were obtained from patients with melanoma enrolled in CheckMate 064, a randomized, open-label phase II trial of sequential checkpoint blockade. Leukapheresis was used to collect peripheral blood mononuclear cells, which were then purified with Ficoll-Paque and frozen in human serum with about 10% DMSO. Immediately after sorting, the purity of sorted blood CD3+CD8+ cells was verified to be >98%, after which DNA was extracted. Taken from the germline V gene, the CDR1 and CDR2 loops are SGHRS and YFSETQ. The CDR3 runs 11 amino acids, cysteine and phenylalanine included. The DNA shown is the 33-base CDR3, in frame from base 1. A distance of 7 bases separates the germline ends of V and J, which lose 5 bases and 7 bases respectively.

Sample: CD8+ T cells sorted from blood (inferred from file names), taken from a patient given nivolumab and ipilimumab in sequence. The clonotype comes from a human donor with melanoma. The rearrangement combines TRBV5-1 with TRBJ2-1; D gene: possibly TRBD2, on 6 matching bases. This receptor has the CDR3 CASRSGNEQFF. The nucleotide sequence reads TGCGCCAGCAGAAGCGGGAATGAGCAGTTCTTC. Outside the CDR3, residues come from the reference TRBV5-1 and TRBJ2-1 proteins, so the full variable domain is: KAGVTQTPRYLIKTRGQQVTLSCSPISGHRSVSWYQQTPGQGLQFLFEYFSETQRNKGNFPGRFSGRQFSNSRSEMNVSTLELGDSALYLCASRSGNEQFFGPGTRLTVL.